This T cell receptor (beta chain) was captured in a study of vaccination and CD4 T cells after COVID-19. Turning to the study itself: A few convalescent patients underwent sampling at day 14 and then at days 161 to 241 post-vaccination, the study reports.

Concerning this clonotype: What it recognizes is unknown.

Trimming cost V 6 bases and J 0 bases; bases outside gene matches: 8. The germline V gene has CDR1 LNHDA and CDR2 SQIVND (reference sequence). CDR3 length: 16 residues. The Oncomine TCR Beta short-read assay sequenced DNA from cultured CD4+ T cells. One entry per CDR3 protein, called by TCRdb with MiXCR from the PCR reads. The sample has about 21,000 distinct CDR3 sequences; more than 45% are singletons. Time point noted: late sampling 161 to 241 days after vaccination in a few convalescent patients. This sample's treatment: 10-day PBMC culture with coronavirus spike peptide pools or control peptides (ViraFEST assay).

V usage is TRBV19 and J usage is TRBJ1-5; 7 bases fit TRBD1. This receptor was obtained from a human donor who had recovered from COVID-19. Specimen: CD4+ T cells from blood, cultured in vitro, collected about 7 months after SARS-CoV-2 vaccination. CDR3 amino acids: CASRGTETYSNQPQHF. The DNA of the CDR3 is TGTGCCAGTAGAGGGACAGAGACTTATAGCAATCAGCCCCAGCATTTT.